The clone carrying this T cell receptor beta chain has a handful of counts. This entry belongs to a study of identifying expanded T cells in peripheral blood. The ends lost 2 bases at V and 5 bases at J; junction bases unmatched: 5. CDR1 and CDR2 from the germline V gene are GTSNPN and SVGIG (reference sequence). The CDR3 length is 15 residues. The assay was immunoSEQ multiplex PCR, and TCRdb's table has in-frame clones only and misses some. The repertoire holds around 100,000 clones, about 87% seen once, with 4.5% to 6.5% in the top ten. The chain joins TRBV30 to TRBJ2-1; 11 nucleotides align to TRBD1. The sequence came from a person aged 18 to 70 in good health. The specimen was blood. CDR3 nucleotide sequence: TGTGCCTGGAGTAAAAAGGGACAGGGGGACAATGAGCAGTTCTTC. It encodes CAWSKKGQGDNEQFF.